This T cell receptor (beta chain) comes out of a study of blood T cell repertoires in COVID-19. About the study: The study drew acute and convalescent COVID-19 samples from the United States, Italy and Spain.

The CDR3 has 15 amino acids. With V trimmed by 3 bases and J by 1 base, 4 bases remained unmatched. The method was immunoSEQ multiplex PCR; TCRdb's version includes in-frame clones alone and lacks a portion of them. The sample has over 45,000 clones, over 70% seen once; the top ten hold around 6%. The TCR sequence derives from a woman older than 75 with acute or convalescent COVID-19. The sample consisted of peripheral blood. This chain connects TRBV23-1 to TRBJ1-1; 8 positions agree with TRBD1. TRBV23-1 carries the ORF label, with uncertain function. CDR3 DNA: TGCGCCAGCAGTCATCGACAGGGGACGAACACTGAAGCTTTCTTT. Translated, it gives CASSHRQGTNTEAFF.